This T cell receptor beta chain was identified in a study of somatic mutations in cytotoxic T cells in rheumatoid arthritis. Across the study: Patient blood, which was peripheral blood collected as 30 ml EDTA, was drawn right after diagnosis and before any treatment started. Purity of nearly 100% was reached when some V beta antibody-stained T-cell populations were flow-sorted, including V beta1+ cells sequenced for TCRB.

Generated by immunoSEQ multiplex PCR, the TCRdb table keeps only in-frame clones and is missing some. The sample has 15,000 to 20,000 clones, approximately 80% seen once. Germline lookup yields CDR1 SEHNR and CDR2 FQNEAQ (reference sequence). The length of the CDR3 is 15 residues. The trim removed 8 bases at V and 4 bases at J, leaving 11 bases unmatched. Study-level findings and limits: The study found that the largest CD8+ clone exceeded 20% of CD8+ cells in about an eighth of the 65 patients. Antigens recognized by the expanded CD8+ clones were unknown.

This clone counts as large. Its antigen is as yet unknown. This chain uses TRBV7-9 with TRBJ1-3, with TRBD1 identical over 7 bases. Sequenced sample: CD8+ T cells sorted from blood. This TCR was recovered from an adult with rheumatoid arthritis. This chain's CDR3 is CASDHTRTGGNTIYF. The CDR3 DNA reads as TGTGCCAGCGACCACACCCGGACAGGAGGAAACACCATATATTTT.